The rows below give T cell receptor beta chains drawn from one sample of a study of beta chain features in type 1 diabetes. Assay used: immunoSEQ multiplex PCR; TCRdb lists only in-frame clones, some missing. The sample carries 330,000 or so clones, around 12% recorded once. The specimen was naive CD4+ T cells from blood. All receptors come from a woman aged 18-30 years with type 1 diabetes. Both conserved end residues are part of each CDR3. D genes are given only for firm matches. Rows may omit the clone size; those that give it use once, few, many or a size class.

d_gene	v_gene	abundance	j_gene	CDR3nt	CDR3aa
TRBD1	TRBV7-9	-	TRBJ2-1	TGTGCCAGCAGCCCAAGGCCGGGTAGGGGGCCTTTTTATGAGCAGTTCTTC	CASSPRPGRGPFYEQFF
TRBD2	TRBV5-1	few	TRBJ2-3	TGCGCCAGCAGCTCAGCCCGGGAGGCAGATACGCAGTATTTT	CASSSAREADTQYF
TRBD1	TRBV30	-	TRBJ2-5	TGTGCCTGGAGTGTGACAGGGTTGGAGACCCAGTACTTC	CAWSVTGLETQYF
-	TRBV19	few	TRBJ1-5	TGTGCCAGTAGTCCAGGACAGATCAATCAGCCCCAGCATTTT	CASSPGQINQPQHF
-	TRBV23-1	few	TRBJ2-2	TGCGCCATCCCCTCAGTCCTCCGAGGGGAGCTGTTTTTT	CAIPSVLRGELFF
TRBD1	TRBV10-3	few	TRBJ2-5	TGTGCCATCAGTCAGACAGGGATTGAAGAGACCCAGTACTTC	CAISQTGIEETQYF
-	TRBV20-1	-	TRBJ2-3	TGCAGTGCTTCTGGACAAGATACGCAGTATTTT	CSASGQDTQYF
-	TRBV15	-	TRBJ1-1	TGTGCCACGACTGAAGGTCCGAACACTGAAGCTTTCTTT	CATTEGPNTEAFF
TRBD2	TRBV7-3	few	TRBJ2-3	TGTGCCAGCAGCTTTTTCACTAGCGGGACAGATACGCAGTATTTT	CASSFFTSGTDTQYF
TRBD2	TRBV5-1	-	TRBJ2-3	TGCGCCAGCAGCTTGGCAGGGACTAGCGGGAGATCAGATACGCAGTATTTT	CASSLAGTSGRSDTQYF
-	TRBV18	-	TRBJ1-5	TGTGCCAGCTCACCGCTGCCAATCCAGGGGAACCAGCATTTT	CASSPLPIQGNQHF
-	TRBV5-4	few	TRBJ2-5	TGTGCCAGCAGTCCCGGACAGCAAGAGACCCAGTACTTC	CASSPGQQETQYF
TRBD2	TRBV18	-	TRBJ2-7	TGTGCCAGCTCACCAGGGACTAGTGGCGAGCAGTACTTC	CASSPGTSGEQYF
-	TRBV23-1	-	TRBJ2-7	TGCGCCAGCAGTGTACAGGGATCCGAGCAGTACTTC	CASSVQGSEQYF
TRBD1	TRBV5-4	-	TRBJ1-2	TGTGCCAGCAGCTTGGATACAGGGGTCATCTATGGCTACACCTTC	CASSLDTGVIYGYTF
-	TRBV29-1	few	TRBJ1-1	TGCAGCGTCCAGGGTGTCGCTGAAGCTTTCTTT	CSVQGVAEAFF
-	TRBV4-3	-	TRBJ2-3	TGCGCCAGCAGCCAAGATGGTCGCGGGGCGCAGTATTTT	CASSQDGRGAQYF
TRBD1	TRBV4-1	-	TRBJ2-5	TGCGCCAGCAGCAACAGGGGGACTCAAGAGACCCAGTACTTC	CASSNRGTQETQYF
TRBD2	TRBV7-2	-	TRBJ2-3	TGTGCCAGCAGACAGGGACTAGCGGGGGGCACAGATACGCAGTATTTT	CASRQGLAGGTDTQYF
TRBD1	TRBV7-3	few	TRBJ1-1	TGTGCCAGCAGCCTTCAGGGGGCGGGCACTGAAGCTTTCTTT	CASSLQGAGTEAFF
TRBD2	TRBV5-4	few	TRBJ2-7	TGTGCCAGCAGCGGGGGAGGGTCCCACGAGCAGTACTTC	CASSGGGSHEQYF
TRBD1	TRBV11-3	few	TRBJ1-2	TGTGCCAGCAGCCCAAAACCCGGGACAGCCACTTATGGCTACACCTTC	CASSPKPGTATYGYTF
TRBD1	TRBV13	-	TRBJ1-2	TGTGCCAGCAGCGCCCGGACAGGACGTAAAGAGGACTATGGCTACACCTTC	CASSARTGRKEDYGYTF
-	TRBV25-1	few	TRBJ2-1	TGTGCCAGCCTCAGGGGCTACAATGAGCAGTTCTTC	CASLRGYNEQFF
-	TRBV30	-	TRBJ2-7	TGTGCCTGGAGTGTAGGCGGGCCGAGCGAGCAGTACTTC	CAWSVGGPSEQYF
TRBD1	TRBV11-3	few	TRBJ2-3	TGTGCCAGCAGCTTGGGTGACAGGGTCTCTAGCACAGATACGCAGTATTTT	CASSLGDRVSSTDTQYF
TRBD1	TRBV7-2	-	TRBJ2-2	TGTGCCGGCCGAACGACAGGGGGGACCGGGGAGCTGTTTTTT	CAGRTTGGTGELFF
-	TRBV30	-	TRBJ2-2	TGTGCCTGGTACTCTAGAGGAGGGAGCGGGGAGCTGTTTTTT	CAWYSRGGSGELFF
-	TRBV29-1	few	TRBJ1-2	TGCAGCGTTGCTTATCACTATGGCTACACCTTC	CSVAYHYGYTF
-	TRBV4-3	few	TRBJ2-1	TGCGCCAGCAGCCTTAGTCTGGCGGGGAGCTCCTACAATGAGCAGTTCTTC	CASSLSLAGSSYNEQFF
-	TRBV28	-	TRBJ2-3	TGTGCCAGCAGTTTTTCAGGGGAGCGGACAGATACGCAGTATTTT	CASSFSGERTDTQYF
-	TRBV2	few	TRBJ1-2	TGTGCCAGCAGTGAAGCGGGCGAGGGTGGCTACACCTTC	CASSEAGEGGYTF
-	TRBV28	few	TRBJ1-1	TGTGCCAGCAGAGTACAGGCCATGAACACTGAAGCTTTCTTT	CASRVQAMNTEAFF
TRBD2	TRBV11-2	few	TRBJ2-7	TGTGCCAGCAGCCCTTGGACTAGCGAATTCTACGAGCAGTACTTC	CASSPWTSEFYEQYF
TRBD2	TRBV6-1	-	TRBJ2-3	TGTGCCAGCAGTGAAGTAGTGGCGGGAGGGCCACGAGATACGCAGTATTTT	CASSEVVAGGPRDTQYF
-	TRBV28	few	TRBJ2-5	TGTGCCAGCACCCCCCCCGGGAGAGAGACCCAGTACTTC	CASTPPGRETQYF
-	TRBV7-9	-	TRBJ2-7	TGTGCCAGCAGCTTAGAGAGGTCTTACGAGCAGTACTTC	CASSLERSYEQYF
-	TRBV6-5	-	TRBJ1-2	TGTGCCAGCAGTCAGGGGTGGGGCTACACCTTC	CASSQGWGYTF
TRBD2	TRBV4-1	-	TRBJ2-1	TGCGCCAGCAGCTATGGGAGGGAGGAGGCGTGGAATGAGCAGTTCTTC	CASSYGREEAWNEQFF
-	TRBV5-1	few	TRBJ2-7	TGCGCCAGCAGCGACCTGGGACACTTCTACGAGCAGTACTTC	CASSDLGHFYEQYF
TRBD1	TRBV7-2	-	TRBJ1-1	TGTGCCAGCAGCTCAACCGGGACAGCGAACACTGAAGCTTTCTTT	CASSSTGTANTEAFF
TRBD2	TRBV14	-	TRBJ2-3	TGTGCCAGCAGCCAACGGCAGCGGGGGGCCCGTAGCACAGATACGCAGTATTTT	CASSQRQRGARSTDTQYF
-	TRBV30	few	TRBJ2-7	TGTGCCTGGAGTCACACCTACGAGCAGTACTTC	CAWSHTYEQYF
-	TRBV19	-	TRBJ1-5	TGTGCCAGTAGTTCGACAGGTCAGGCCCTTAATCAGCCCCAGCATTTT	CASSSTGQALNQPQHF
-	TRBV30	few	TRBJ2-6	TGTGCCTGGAGTGTATCCGGGTTATCCAGGGCCAACGTCCTGACTTTC	CAWSVSGLSRANVLTF
-	TRBV15	few	TRBJ2-3	TGTGCCACCAGCTTCCGGAGGGGGGGGGCTAGCACAGATACGCAGTATTTT	CATSFRRGGASTDTQYF
-	TRBV19	-	TRBJ2-1	TGTGCCAGTAGTAAGGGACACTTAGGGAATGAGCAGTTCTTC	CASSKGHLGNEQFF
TRBD2	TRBV15	-	TRBJ2-7	TGTGCCACCAGCAGGCCGGGACTATCTAACGAGCAGTACTTC	CATSRPGLSNEQYF
-	TRBV11-1	few	TRBJ2-6	TGTGCCAGCAGCTTAGTGGGGCCTAATACTGGGGCCAACGTCCTGACTTTC	CASSLVGPNTGANVLTF
-	TRBV23-1	few	TRBJ2-7	TGCGCCAGCACCAGCTTGATGGTTCACAGGCCTTCCTACGAGCAGTACTTC	CASTSLMVHRPSYEQYF
-	TRBV30	-	TRBJ2-2	TGTGCCTGGAGTCCCCTCGAAAGGCAGGCCGGGGAGCTGTTTTTT	CAWSPLERQAGELFF
-	TRBV5-4	-	TRBJ1-1	TGTGCCAGCAGCCTCCCCCTGAGCACTGAAGCTTTCTTT	CASSLPLSTEAFF
TRBD1	TRBV5-4	-	TRBJ2-5	TGTGCCAGCAGCCTGCAGGGGGCCGGAGAGACCCAGTACTTC	CASSLQGAGETQYF
-	TRBV5-1	-	TRBJ1-1	TGCGCCAGCAGCTTGGGGGCCGCGGGGAACACTGAAGCTTTCTTT	CASSLGAAGNTEAFF